This T cell receptor (beta chain) is drawn from a study of cytomegalovirus exposure and HLA in healthy donors (dated by TCRdb to between 2016 and 2019). At the level of the whole study: An earlier analysis of more than 550 of the donors reported 276 Gb of sequence data and around 100 million unique TCR beta sequences obtained from about 179 million T cells. About 330 gigabases of sequencing data and around 80 million unique TCR sequences made up an early release that covered around 640 HLA-typed donors. The genetic ancestry cluster associated with self-reported Caucasian donors included 81% of the 398 genotyped donors. The aim of the study was to test whether cataloging public T cell receptors could identify signatures of past pathogen exposure. The study used immunosequencing to profile the T cell repertoires of approximately 650 subjects and linked those repertoires to cytomegalovirus serostatus. In addition to the first cohort of 650 to 750 subjects, a separate validation cohort of 120 different subjects was used. High-throughput TCR immunosequencing, statistical association of individual TCRs with disease status, and machine learning were combined to predict cytomegalovirus infection status. A later analysis re-analyzed previously published TCR beta repertoires from 666 donors and added high-resolution HLA genotyping to study TCR occurrence patterns. Rather than using new phenotypic data, the later analysis identified candidate immune exposures from TCR beta sequences and from how often those sequences occurred across donors. An earlier analysis of approximately 580 of the donors used high-throughput TCR beta sequencing to judge whether each TCR beta V gene segment behaved as functional or pseudogenic. Donor age, sex, ethnicity and CMV serostatus were compiled together with the repertoire data. Genome-wide SNP genotypes for about three fifths of the roughly 670 donors were used in a later genetic analysis, which treated that subset as a discovery cohort. Every discovery cohort repertoire had been produced on one sequencing platform. HLA typing covered class I and class II loci at four-digit resolution. The number of donors typed differed by locus, with roughly 629-640 for A, B, C, DRB1 and DQB1, around 500 for DQA1, over 600 for DPA1, and 400 to 490 for DPB1. Several DR-DQ haplotypes were treated as single units for association and clustering because of strong linkage in the cohort. Among around 400 genotyped donors of the cohort, an average of about 240,000 unique TCR beta nucleotide sequences were sequenced per donor, about a sixth of them non-productive. The paper's findings and limits, for the study overall: While some public TCRs were present in many individuals, most TCR sequences turned up only very rarely across donors. Over 15 rarely observed V segments, including chromosome 9 orphons, were excluded from the earlier analysis of about 500 of the donors because counts were too low. Most CMV-associated TCR beta chains appeared to be HLA-restricted in a later analysis, and the HLA associations seemed to be driven largely by CMV exposure. Correlated functional status among segregating V segments might be attributable to linkage disequilibrium, but an unknown experimental factor could not be ruled out. The classifier was reported to diagnose cytomegalovirus status with high specificity and sensitivity in both the original and validation cohorts. HLA typing was unavailable for some donors at each locus, so association tests used only the typed subset. Some IMGT-functional V segments, including TRBV6-2 and TRBV6-3, could not be distinguished by the 87-base-pair reads and were therefore excluded. In vitro tests confirmed that a few of the cytomegalovirus-associated TCR beta chains recognize cytomegalovirus antigens. It was suggested by the authors that the approach could potentially be generalized to other disease states and immunological phenotypes. In an earlier analysis of some 550 of the donors, most TCR beta V segments were observed in productive rearrangements about 90% or about 30% of the time, broadly matching IMGT annotations. Roughly uniform sequencing depth across donors was assumed in presence/absence analyses, although this assumption may not hold. A later analysis associated about 17,000 TCR beta sequences with specific HLA alleles at a false discovery rate of 0.05. V-gene and J-gene trimming of TCR beta chains was associated with a missense DCLRE1C variant in a later genetic analysis, and the association was replicated in an independent cohort. In a later analysis, TCR association rates were found to vary across HLA loci, with the most associated TCRs seen for DRB1 alleles and the fewest for HLA-C alleles. A group of highly shared sequence variants was considered likely to be a technical artifact of the sequencing pipeline. In this cohort, only TCR beta chains were sequenced, and detectable features were limited by the absence of alpha or paired-chain data. Several of the top co-occurrence clusters appeared to be linked to parvovirus B19, influenza, CMV and Epstein-Barr virus, according to a later analysis. A later analysis found that HLA-associated TCR beta chains were more clonally expanded and had lower generation probabilities than equally common non-associated chains. The study listed approximately 150 TCR beta chains as associated with cytomegalovirus. When HLA alleles, especially DR and DQ, strongly co-occurred, TCR associations were difficult to assign to individual alleles. The only immune exposure information available for the cohort was CMV serostatus. A further reported finding was that TCR beta sequences accurately predicted the HLA-A and HLA-B alleles for most subjects in the first cohort. Compared with the approximately 670-donor mean, donors in an Asian-associated ancestry cluster had fewer N-insertions in productive TCRs, according to a later genetic analysis.

A note on this clone: The antigen this receptor binds is unknown. No per-base quality is available; no much larger clone lies one base away.

The method was the immunoSEQ multiplex PCR assay. The multiplex PCR relied on a mix of 60 forward primers for TCR Vbeta segments and 13 reverse primers for TCR Jbeta segments. A multiplex PCR assay on genomic DNA amplified the CDR3 region of rearranged TCR beta genes. The amplified TCR beta libraries were sequenced on the Illumina HiSeq System as 87-base-pair reads. In the paper's pipeline: A later analysis counted about 80 million unique TCR beta chains across the 700 or so repertoires, and about 10 million of these chains were shared by at least two donors. A nearest-neighbor algorithm error-corrected the raw reads and collapsed the reads into unique sequences, merging closely related sequences to remove PCR and sequencing errors. To assign V, D and J gene segments, CDR3 sequences were aligned to IMGT reference sequences. For a sequence to be retained, a match of at least six nucleotides to both a V gene segment and a J gene segment was required. Rearrangements were classified as productive when the CDR3 lacked stop codons and remained in frame with V and J, and all other rearrangements were classified as non-productive. Following IMGT convention, CDR3 was defined as the stretch from the second conserved V-encoded cysteine up to the conserved J-encoded phenylalanine. The earlier analysis of roughly 590 of the donors excluded sequences that lacked an unambiguous match to a single V gene segment. An earlier analysis of 587 of the donors called V segments functional above 56.7% productive rearrangements and segregating when the between-donor standard deviation exceeded 5%. To diagnose cytomegalovirus status from the catalog of TCR beta chain sequences, a statistical classification framework was built. V and J gene assignment, in a later analysis, came from comparing TCR nucleotide sequences with IMGT/GENE-DB human TR gene sequences. In a later analysis, CDR3 sequences and most-parsimonious VDJ recombination scenarios were assigned using the TCRdist pipeline. In a later analysis, every TCR beta chain was defined by the combination of its CDR3 amino acid sequence and its V-gene family, and reads without a unique V-gene family were dropped. To address suspected cross-contamination and a sequencing artifact, a later analysis removed 450 to 700 highly shared, low-generation-probability nucleotide sequences. In a later analysis, a clonal expansion index was calculated for each public chain from normalized within-repertoire ranks of inferred template counts. In a later analysis, generation probabilities were computed using a VDJ recombination model fitted to out-of-frame rearrangements, and the results were checked against IGoR. A later analysis scored TCR-TCR, TCR-HLA and TCR-CMV co-occurrence with hypergeometric tests, applying a repertoire-size bias correction to TCR pairs. To estimate false discovery rates, a later analysis permuted the HLA or CMV assignments 20 times. In a later analysis, co-occurring TCRs were grouped using DBSCAN, with TCRdist sequence similarity added in when clustering inside HLA-allele-positive subsets. Co-occurrence clustering excluded repertoires with fewer than 30,000 or more than 120,000 public chains, plus five with anomalous nucleotide sharing. In its TCRdb copy, this immuneACCESS table keeps in-frame sequences only and misses some clones. Where compared with another copy, unresolved V genes explain less than half of these, and the others have no known cause. V, J and clone size derive from that table, while D and trimming were established from the DNA sequence. The sample profile shows roughly 200,000 clones; 86% of them were found once. Around 0.31% of the sample lies in the top ten.

The cohort comprised 550 to 700 healthy bone marrow donors. At the time of sampling, every cohort member was nominally healthy, though immune exposures that went unrecorded were likely present. The donor tested CMV seronegative and was one of the 352 seronegative cohort members. Each donor provided a peripheral blood sample, and peripheral blood mononuclear cells were used for TCR beta sequencing. Genomic DNA was extracted from the blood cell samples with the Qiagen DNeasy Blood Extraction Kit. V loses 4 bases at its end and J loses 1 base; junction bases beyond the gene matches: 3. CDR3 length: 16 amino acids, cysteine to phenylalanine. Only the CDR3 portion is preserved as DNA: 48 bases, with reading frame beginning at the first base. Per the germline V gene (reference sequence), MNHNY is the CDR1 and SVGAGI is the CDR2.

The TCR was taken from a woman younger than 45 in good health and CMV-seronegative. The V gene is TRBV6-6 and the J gene is TRBJ2-2; TRBD2 lines up with 10 middle nucleotides. Input material: PBMCs. The bases read TGTGCCAGCAGTTTAAGACTAGCGGGGAACACCGGGGAGCTGTTTTTT. Translation gives CASSLRLAGNTGELFF.